This T cell receptor beta chain was sequenced during a study of control samples from healthy donors and cancer patients (dated by TCRdb to 2020 to 2022). About this clone: Its antigen remains unidentified. Per-base quality was not reported, and no clone a single base away is much larger than it.

The method was the immunoSEQ multiplex PCR assay. Sourced from immuneACCESS, this table was stored by TCRdb with only in-frame sequences that have V and J called. A share of the clones is absent; for the studies checked, an unresolved V gene accounts for under half, and the remainder has no known explanation. The sample profile shows some 190,000 clones; about 90% of them were found once. The ten largest clones represent about 2% of the sample. This receptor was identified in a man in his thirties or forties in good health. Sequences were obtained from blood.

This receptor has the CDR3 CASSQVAGTGDYSGANVLTF. The bases are TGCGCCAGCAGCCAAGTGGCCGGGACAGGGGACTACTCTGGGGCCAACGTCCTGACTTTC. The chain is made from TRBV4-1 and TRBJ2-6; TRBD1 lines up with 10 middle nucleotides. In the germline V gene, CDR1 corresponds to MGHRA and CDR2 to YSYEKL. There are 20 amino acids in the CDR3, from cysteine to phenylalanine inclusive. Only CDR3 DNA is held: 60 bases, read in frame from base 1. V loses 1 base at its end and J loses 0 bases; junction bases beyond the gene matches: 9.